The entry that follows covers one TCR beta chain sequence. The antigen is undetermined. These data are taken from a study of radiation and T cells in renal cell carcinoma. The study, taken as a whole, reports: Top tumor clonotypes rose in blood 2 weeks post-radiation, then contracted.

CDR1 and CDR2 from the germline V gene are MNHNS and SASEGT. V dropped 6 bases and J dropped 4 bases, with 13 bases sitting between them. This CDR3 is built from 13 residues. Repertoires were generated with immunoSEQ multiplex PCR, while TCRdb's copy carries only in-frame clones and drops some. The sample contains some 130,000 clones, approximately 80% of which appear only once. Specified time point: blood 2 weeks post-SBRT. The treatment here: 15 Gy SBRT to primary tumor, nephrectomy 4 weeks later. Blood was sampled at baseline, 2 weeks and 4 weeks after SBRT. This rearrangement joins TRBV6-1 to TRBJ2-7; possible D gene TRBD1, 6 bases. Material: blood, obtained from a patient whose treatment included radiotherapy and nephrectomy. The clonotype was recovered from a woman aged 55-70 years with renal cell carcinoma. The CDR3 coding sequence is TGTGCCAGCAGGGACAGTTTCAGTTACGAGCAGTACTTC. It yields the protein CASRDSFSYEQYF.